This T cell receptor (beta chain) was recovered during a study of blood T cell repertoires in COVID-19. Study information: PBMCs, B-cell-depleted T cells, or T cells provided the cDNA or gDNA that made up the material.

Produced via immunoSEQ multiplex PCR; TCRdb's table is partial and in-frame only. Found here are about 71,000 clones, 83% of them singletons; the top ten hold around 7%. This TCR derives from a man under 40 with COVID-19, enrolled during active disease. Sequences were obtained from peripheral blood.

CDR3 coding DNA: TGCGCCAGCAGCTTCCATGCGGCGGGACAGCCTGATTCTGAGCAGTTCTTC. It is translated as CASSFHAAGQPDSEQFF. This rearrangement joins TRBV5-1 to TRBJ2-1; TRBD1 is a possible D gene (7 bases). There are 17 residues in the CDR3. Germline V gene data show CDR1 as SGHRS and CDR2 as YFSETQ. V was shortened by 2 bases and J by 9 bases, with 24 bases between the two germline ends.